This TCR beta chain emerged from a study of graft-versus-host responses after intestinal transplantation. Study-wide context: Anti-thymocyte globulin was used for induction in all recipients, who then took tacrolimus and steroids for roughly three years. General study points: Detected in recipient marrow were GvH clones, some of which were first observed in ileum or blood.

The data were produced by immunoSEQ multiplex PCR, yet TCRdb's version contains in-frame clones alone and is incomplete. The sample has tens of thousands of clones; roughly 95% are singletons. A note on this clone: The antigen remains undetermined.

Trimming left V 0 bases short and J 5 bases short, with 10 bases between. This CDR3 region has 14 residues. Germline CDR1 and CDR2: LGHNA and YSLEER. The receptor comes from a human donor who was the organ donor for an intestinal transplant. The specimen comprised unstimulated CD8+ T cells sorted from spleen or lymph node cells, sampled before transplant. This sequence joins TRBV4-3 and TRBJ1-1; weak D call: TRBD1 (5 bases). The CDR3: CASSQDRGGTEAFF. The CDR3 DNA sequence: TGCGCCAGCAGCCAAGATCGGGGGGGGACTGAAGCTTTCTTT.